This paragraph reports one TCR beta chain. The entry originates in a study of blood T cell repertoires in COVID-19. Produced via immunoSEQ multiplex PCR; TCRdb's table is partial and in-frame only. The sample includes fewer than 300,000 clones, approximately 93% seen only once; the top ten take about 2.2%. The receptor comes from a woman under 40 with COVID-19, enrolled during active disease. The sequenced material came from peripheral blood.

In DNA form, the CDR3 reads TGTGCCAGCAGTTTAGGGTTGGGCGCTGAAGCTTTCTTT. Protein sequence: CASSLGLGAEAFF. V is TRBV27 and J is TRBJ1-1, with D unclear. Germline loops: CDR1 MNHEY, CDR2 SMNVEV (reference sequence). With 2 bases removed from V and 6 bases from J, the gap between germline ends came to 10 bases. This CDR3 is 13 amino acids long.